What follows is one T cell receptor (beta chain) and its context. The germline V gene has CDR1 SGHTA and CDR2 FQGNSA. V was clipped by 5 bases and J by 8 bases; unmatched bases: 8. CDR3 length: 14 amino acids. Authors' data handling: Reference gene primer amplification in the assay estimated nucleated cell counts. Method: immunoSEQ multiplex PCR; TCRdb's copy keeps in-frame clones and lacks some. V and J calls and clone size come straight from that table; D and trimming were deduced from the DNA. This table holds approximately 92,000 clones, about 86% found once. This specimen belongs to a study of blood T cell repertoires in COVID-19. On the study more broadly: Researchers got acute and convalescent COVID-19 samples from the United States, Italy and Spain. T cells, B-cell-depleted T cells, or PBMCs supplied cDNA or gDNA.

This sequence was found in a woman aged 55-70 years in a cohort sampled during active or convalescent COVID-19. The chain is built from TRBV7-2 and TRBJ2-1, with 8 nucleotides matching TRBD2. Sequencing used peripheral blood. CDR3 sequence (DNA): TGTGCCAGCAGCCCACGTCGGGGGGGCGATGAGCAGTTCTTC. Its protein product is CASSPRRGGDEQFF.